The rows below give T cell receptor beta chains drawn from one sample of a study of T cell responses to AZD1222 COVID-19 vaccine. Method: immunoSEQ multiplex PCR; TCRdb's copy keeps in-frame clones and lacks some. The table lists roughly 140,000 clones, around nine tenths of them singletons. The starting material was peripheral blood, obtained on day 0 of AZD1222 vaccination. Receptors were obtained from an adult in good health. The CDR3 runs from the conserved cysteine through the conserved F or W. D genes are given only for firm matches. Clone size is given for some rows only: seen once, a few or many times, or a class if the clone is expanded.

clone_size: .
v_call: TRBV7-2
j_call: TRBJ1-5
d_call: .
cdr3_aa: CASSLVVSGQPQHF
cdr3_nt: TGTGCCAGCAGCTTAGTGGTGAGCGGCCAGCCCCAGCATTTT

clone_size: .
v_call: TRBV5-4
j_call: TRBJ2-5
d_call: TRBD1
cdr3_aa: CASSPGTAQETQYF
cdr3_nt: TGTGCCAGCAGCCCGGGGACAGCTCAAGAGACCCAGTACTTC

clone_size: .
v_call: TRBV18
j_call: TRBJ1-2
d_call: .
cdr3_aa: CASSPGQHGYTF
cdr3_nt: TGTGCCAGCTCCCCCGGACAACATGGCTACACCTTC

clone_size: .
v_call: TRBV5-1
j_call: TRBJ2-7
d_call: .
cdr3_aa: CASSLGQGLYEQYF
cdr3_nt: TGCGCCAGCAGCTTAGGGCAGGGTCTATACGAGCAGTACTTC

clone_size: .
v_call: TRBV6-2/TRBV6-3
j_call: TRBJ2-7
d_call: .
cdr3_aa: CASSDPGVYEQYF
cdr3_nt: TGTGCCAGCAGTGACCCTGGAGTCTACGAGCAGTACTTC

clone_size: few
v_call: TRBV5-6
j_call: TRBJ2-1
d_call: .
cdr3_aa: CASSLTGDYYNEQFF
cdr3_nt: TGTGCCAGCAGCTTGACGGGGGATTACTACAATGAGCAGTTCTTC

clone_size: .
v_call: TRBV10-3
j_call: TRBJ1-4
d_call: .
cdr3_aa: CAISERGAAEKLFF
cdr3_nt: TGTGCCATCAGTGAAAGGGGGGCCGCCGAAAAACTGTTTTTT

clone_size: .
v_call: TRBV7-2
j_call: TRBJ1-2
d_call: .
cdr3_aa: CASSLDRINYGYTF
cdr3_nt: TGTGCCAGCAGCTTAGATCGGATAAACTATGGCTACACCTTC

clone_size: .
v_call: TRBV28
j_call: TRBJ1-1
d_call: .
cdr3_aa: CASSDSWTEAFF
cdr3_nt: TGTGCCAGCAGCGATTCATGGACCGAAGCTTTCTTT

clone_size: .
v_call: TRBV7-6
j_call: TRBJ2-1
d_call: TRBD2
cdr3_aa: CASRPHAGVRNEQFF
cdr3_nt: TGTGCCAGCAGGCCCCACGCGGGGGTCAGGAATGAGCAGTTCTTC

clone_size: .
v_call: TRBV10-3
j_call: TRBJ1-6
d_call: TRBD1
cdr3_aa: CAISVRDRENSPLHF
cdr3_nt: TGTGCCATCAGTGTCCGGGACAGGGAAAATTCACCCCTCCACTTT

clone_size: .
v_call: TRBV7-3
j_call: TRBJ2-5
d_call: TRBD1
cdr3_aa: CASSPRGYSQETQYF
cdr3_nt: TGTGCCAGCAGCCCCAGGGGGTATAGCCAAGAGACCCAGTACTTC

clone_size: .
v_call: TRBV14
j_call: TRBJ1-1
d_call: TRBD1
cdr3_aa: CASRATGETVEAFF
cdr3_nt: TGTGCCAGCAGGGCCACAGGGGAGACCGTTGAAGCTTTCTTT

clone_size: once
v_call: TRBV7-2
j_call: TRBJ2-5
d_call: TRBD2
cdr3_aa: CASRLAGNYETQYF
cdr3_nt: TGTGCCAGCAGGTTAGCGGGAAATTATGAGACCCAGTACTTC

clone_size: .
v_call: TRBV29-1
j_call: TRBJ1-5
d_call: TRBD1
cdr3_aa: CSVGGTGRDQPQHF
cdr3_nt: TGCAGCGTAGGCGGGACAGGGCGAGATCAGCCCCAGCATTTT

clone_size: once
v_call: TRBV7-2
j_call: TRBJ1-1
d_call: .
cdr3_aa: CASSLVQGGTEAFF
cdr3_nt: TGTGCCAGCAGCTTAGTACAGGGAGGCACTGAAGCTTTCTTT

clone_size: .
v_call: TRBV10-3
j_call: TRBJ2-3
d_call: TRBD2
cdr3_aa: CAISELAGGNTDTQYF
cdr3_nt: TGTGCCATCAGTGAACTAGCGGGAGGCAACACAGATACGCAGTATTTT

clone_size: .
v_call: TRBV9
j_call: TRBJ1-4
d_call: .
cdr3_aa: CASSVEQGFNEKLFF
cdr3_nt: TGTGCCAGCAGCGTAGAGCAGGGGTTTAATGAAAAACTGTTTTTT

clone_size: .
v_call: TRBV11-1
j_call: TRBJ2-1
d_call: .
cdr3_aa: CASRARAGLGNNEQFF
cdr3_nt: TGTGCCAGCAGGGCAAGGGCAGGCCTAGGAAACAATGAGCAGTTCTTC

clone_size: once
v_call: TRBV7-6
j_call: TRBJ1-6
d_call: TRBD1
cdr3_aa: CASSIDRGDSPLHF
cdr3_nt: TGTGCCAGCAGCATTGACAGGGGAGATTCACCCCTCCACTTT

clone_size: .
v_call: TRBV4-1
j_call: TRBJ1-1
d_call: .
cdr3_aa: CASSQVEGSNTEAFF
cdr3_nt: TGCGCCAGCAGCCAAGTTGAGGGATCGAACACTGAAGCTTTCTTT

clone_size: once
v_call: TRBV2
j_call: TRBJ1-6
d_call: .
cdr3_aa: CASADLVRETLHF
cdr3_nt: TGTGCCAGCGCGGACTTAGTAAGGGAGACCCTCCACTTT

clone_size: .
v_call: TRBV11-1
j_call: TRBJ1-1
d_call: .
cdr3_aa: CASSLSVRKEAFF
cdr3_nt: TGTGCCAGCAGCTTATCGGTCCGAAAGGAAGCTTTCTTT

clone_size: .
v_call: TRBV6-5
j_call: TRBJ1-3
d_call: TRBD1
cdr3_aa: CASSSEQGAGNTIYF
cdr3_nt: TGTGCCAGCAGTTCTGAGCAGGGGGCTGGAAACACCATATATTTT

clone_size: .
v_call: TRBV5-1
j_call: TRBJ2-2
d_call: TRBD1
cdr3_aa: CASSPRQGVATGELFF
cdr3_nt: TGCGCCAGCAGCCCTAGACAGGGGGTAGCCACCGGGGAGCTGTTTTTT

clone_size: .
v_call: TRBV19
j_call: TRBJ1-3
d_call: .
cdr3_aa: CASSFEGNTIYF
cdr3_nt: TGTGCCAGTAGTTTTGAAGGAAACACCATATATTTT

clone_size: .
v_call: TRBV4-3
j_call: TRBJ2-1
d_call: TRBD1
cdr3_aa: CASSPDRGTYNEQFF
cdr3_nt: TGCGCCAGCAGCCCGGACAGGGGAACCTACAATGAGCAGTTCTTC

clone_size: few
v_call: TRBV7-2
j_call: TRBJ2-7
d_call: TRBD2
cdr3_aa: CASSPRWGGSYEQYF
cdr3_nt: TGTGCCAGCAGCCCGCGATGGGGCGGGAGCTACGAGCAGTACTTC

clone_size: .
v_call: TRBV29-1
j_call: TRBJ1-1
d_call: TRBD1
cdr3_aa: CSVGGHPGQGKGTEAFF
cdr3_nt: TGCAGCGTGGGGGGCCATCCGGGACAGGGAAAAGGGACTGAAGCTTTCTTT

clone_size: once
v_call: TRBV14
j_call: TRBJ1-3
d_call: .
cdr3_aa: CASGTWNTIYF
cdr3_nt: TGTGCCAGCGGAACGTGGAACACCATATATTTT

clone_size: few
v_call: TRBV6-4
j_call: TRBJ2-1
d_call: TRBD2
cdr3_aa: CATGDGTSANEQFF
cdr3_nt: TGTGCCACGGGGGACGGGACTAGCGCAAATGAGCAGTTCTTC

clone_size: once
v_call: TRBV11-2
j_call: TRBJ1-4
d_call: .
cdr3_aa: CASSLDLGVLNEKLFF
cdr3_nt: TGTGCCAGCAGCTTAGATTTGGGGGTCCTTAATGAAAAACTGTTTTTT

clone_size: .
v_call: TRBV5-5
j_call: TRBJ1-1
d_call: .
cdr3_aa: CASSLGAASLDTEAFF
cdr3_nt: TGTGCCAGCAGCTTAGGTGCAGCCTCCCTGGACACTGAAGCTTTCTTT

clone_size: .
v_call: TRBV19
j_call: TRBJ1-3
d_call: .
cdr3_aa: CASSITSGNTIYF
cdr3_nt: TGTGCCAGTAGTATTACGTCCGGAAACACCATATATTTT

clone_size: once
v_call: TRBV7-6
j_call: TRBJ2-3
d_call: .
cdr3_aa: CASRPMGGGAITDTQYF
cdr3_nt: TGTGCCAGCAGGCCCATGGGAGGGGGGGCTATCACAGATACGCAGTATTTT

clone_size: once
v_call: TRBV2
j_call: TRBJ1-1
d_call: .
cdr3_aa: CASSEAGHLTEAFF
cdr3_nt: TGTGCCAGCAGTGAAGCCGGACACCTGACTGAAGCTTTCTTT

clone_size: once
v_call: TRBV7-3
j_call: TRBJ2-5
d_call: .
cdr3_aa: CASSLMGGSETQYF
cdr3_nt: TGTGCCAGCAGCTTAATGGGTGGTTCAGAGACCCAGTACTTC

clone_size: .
v_call: TRBV19
j_call: TRBJ1-3
d_call: .
cdr3_aa: CASTSVAAGNTIYF
cdr3_nt: TGTGCCAGTACTTCCGTAGCTGCTGGAAACACCATATATTTT

clone_size: .
v_call: TRBV4-3
j_call: TRBJ2-2
d_call: TRBD1
cdr3_aa: CASSHFSGTGSGELFF
cdr3_nt: TGCGCCAGCAGCCATTTCTCCGGGACAGGGAGCGGGGAGCTGTTTTTT

clone_size: .
v_call: TRBV18
j_call: TRBJ1-1
d_call: .
cdr3_aa: CASSPANTEAFF
cdr3_nt: TGTGCCAGCTCACCTGCAAACACTGAAGCTTTCTTT

clone_size: .
v_call: TRBV28
j_call: TRBJ1-5
d_call: TRBD1
cdr3_aa: CASTGQGHSQPQHF
cdr3_nt: TGTGCCAGCACAGGACAGGGCCACTCTCAGCCCCAGCATTTT

clone_size: .
v_call: TRBV10-1
j_call: TRBJ1-5
d_call: .
cdr3_aa: CADKRGGRGNQPQHF
cdr3_nt: TGCGCCGACAAACGGGGGGGCCGAGGCAATCAGCCCCAGCATTTT

clone_size: .
v_call: TRBV9
j_call: TRBJ2-3
d_call: .
cdr3_aa: CASSVQADLTDTQYF
cdr3_nt: TGTGCCAGCAGCGTCCAAGCGGACCTTACAGATACGCAGTATTTT

clone_size: .
v_call: TRBV7-3
j_call: TRBJ2-3
d_call: TRBD1
cdr3_aa: CASSFGTGSTDTQYF
cdr3_nt: TGTGCCAGCAGCTTCGGGACAGGTAGCACAGATACGCAGTATTTT

clone_size: few
v_call: TRBV28
j_call: TRBJ2-2
d_call: .
cdr3_aa: CASSLGPYTGELFF
cdr3_nt: TGTGCCAGCAGTTTAGGGCCATACACCGGGGAGCTGTTTTTT

clone_size: .
v_call: TRBV18
j_call: TRBJ1-5
d_call: .
cdr3_aa: CASSFSLDGIGQPQHF
cdr3_nt: TGTGCCAGCTCATTTTCTCTGGACGGGATCGGCCAGCCCCAGCATTTT

clone_size: .
v_call: TRBV6-2/TRBV6-3
j_call: TRBJ1-5
d_call: .
cdr3_aa: CASSYEGVQPQHF
cdr3_nt: TGTGCCAGCAGTTACGAGGGGGTCCAGCCCCAGCATTTT

clone_size: once
v_call: TRBV12-3/TRBV12-4
j_call: TRBJ1-2
d_call: .
cdr3_aa: CASSFGEYYGYTF
cdr3_nt: TGTGCCAGCAGTTTCGGGGAATACTATGGCTACACCTTC

clone_size: .
v_call: TRBV28
j_call: TRBJ1-1
d_call: .
cdr3_aa: CASSPPGEENTEAFF
cdr3_nt: TGTGCCAGCAGTCCACCAGGGGAGGAGAACACTGAAGCTTTCTTT

clone_size: .
v_call: TRBV6-2/TRBV6-3
j_call: TRBJ2-3
d_call: TRBD2
cdr3_aa: CASSLWRGGPDTQYF
cdr3_nt: TGTGCCAGCAGTCTCTGGCGGGGGGGCCCCGATACGCAGTATTTT

clone_size: .
v_call: TRBV3-1/TRBV3-2
j_call: TRBJ1-2
d_call: TRBD1
cdr3_aa: CASSQVIQGAGYTF
cdr3_nt: TGTGCCAGCAGCCAAGTGATACAGGGGGCTGGCTACACCTTC

clone_size: once
v_call: TRBV4-3
j_call: TRBJ1-2
d_call: .
cdr3_aa: CASSQAGGGPYGYTF
cdr3_nt: TGCGCCAGCAGCCAAGCGGGGGGCGGCCCCTATGGCTACACCTTC

clone_size: .
v_call: TRBV20-1
j_call: TRBJ1-2
d_call: .
cdr3_aa: CSANDAQRAGYTF
cdr3_nt: TGCAGTGCTAATGACGCCCAACGGGCTGGCTACACCTTC

clone_size: .
v_call: TRBV10-3
j_call: TRBJ2-2
d_call: .
cdr3_aa: CAIRAGGVPNTGELFF
cdr3_nt: TGTGCCATCAGGGCCGGGGGAGTCCCGAACACCGGGGAGCTGTTTTTT

clone_size: .
v_call: TRBV4-1
j_call: TRBJ2-3
d_call: .
cdr3_aa: CASSQVGQAGAGDTQYF
cdr3_nt: TGCGCCAGCAGCCAAGTAGGTCAGGCCGGGGCTGGAGATACGCAGTATTTT

clone_size: .
v_call: TRBV4-2
j_call: TRBJ2-1
d_call: .
cdr3_aa: CASSQEVGAGYEQFF
cdr3_nt: TGTGCCAGCAGCCAAGAGGTGGGGGCTGGGTACGAGCAGTTCTTC

clone_size: once
v_call: TRBV18
j_call: TRBJ2-1
d_call: TRBD2
cdr3_aa: CASSPLHQLAGGNEQFF
cdr3_nt: TGTGCCAGCTCACCACTCCATCAGCTAGCGGGGGGCAATGAGCAGTTCTTC